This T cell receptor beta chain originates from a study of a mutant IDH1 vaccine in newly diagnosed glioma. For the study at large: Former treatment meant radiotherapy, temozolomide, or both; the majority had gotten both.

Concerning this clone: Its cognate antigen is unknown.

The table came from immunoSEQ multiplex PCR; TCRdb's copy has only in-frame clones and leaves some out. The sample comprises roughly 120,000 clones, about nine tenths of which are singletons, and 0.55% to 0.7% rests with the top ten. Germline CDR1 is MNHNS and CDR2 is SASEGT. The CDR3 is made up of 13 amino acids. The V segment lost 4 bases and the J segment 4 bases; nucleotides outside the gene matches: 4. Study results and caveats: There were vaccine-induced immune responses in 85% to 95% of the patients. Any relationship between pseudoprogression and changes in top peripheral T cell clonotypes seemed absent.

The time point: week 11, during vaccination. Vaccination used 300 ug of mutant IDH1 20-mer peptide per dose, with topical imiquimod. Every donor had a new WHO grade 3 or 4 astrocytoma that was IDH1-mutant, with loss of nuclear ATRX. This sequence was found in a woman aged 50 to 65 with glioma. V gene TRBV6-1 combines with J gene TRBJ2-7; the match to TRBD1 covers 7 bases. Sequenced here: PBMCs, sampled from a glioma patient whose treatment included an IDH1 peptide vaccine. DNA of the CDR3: TGTGCCAGCAGTGTCCAACAGGGGTACGAGCAGTACTTC. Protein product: CASSVQQGYEQYF.